This entry lists 30 T cell receptor beta chains sequenced from one sample in a study of blood T cell repertoires in COVID-19. Profiled with immunoSEQ multiplex PCR; TCRdb holds only in-frame clones, not every one. The table includes roughly 310,000 clones, roughly 90% detected once. The sample taken for sequencing was peripheral blood. These receptors were taken from a woman in her 30s with COVID-19, enrolled during active disease.

The chain couples TRBV7-9 to TRBJ1-5, with no clear D. V dropped 2 bases and J dropped 3 bases, with 8 bases sitting between them. CDR1 is SEHNR and CDR2 is FQNEAQ in the germline V gene (reference sequence). The CDR3 length is 14 residues. The CDR3 bases are TGTGCCAGCAGCTTACACGACTCCAATCAGCCCCAGCATTTT. Encoded protein: CASSLHDSNQPQHF.

The chain joins TRBV5-1 to TRBJ2-1; D is ambiguous. The CDR3 has 15 amino acids. V lost 5 bases and J lost 2, with 14 bases in between. CDR1 is SGHRS, CDR2 YFSETQ, per germline. The DNA of the CDR3 is TGCGCCAGCAGTTTTCTAGATCGTCCCTACAATGAGCAGTTCTTC. Translated, it gives CASSFLDRPYNEQFF.

J is TRBJ2-7 and V is TRBV7-7; 9 bases map to TRBD2. This CDR3 region has 15 residues. The V gene's germline CDR1 is SSHAT and CDR2 FNYEAQ (reference sequence). The junction had 9 bases not matched to a gene; V was cut back by 4 bases and J by 5 bases. CDR3 sequence: CASSSRSGRSDEQYF. The CDR3, as DNA: TGTGCCAGCAGCTCCCGGAGCGGGAGGTCTGACGAGCAGTACTTC.

This chain links TRBV10-2 with TRBJ2-1; D perhaps matches TRBD2 (5 bases). Germline lookup yields CDR1 WSHSY and CDR2 SAAADI. The length of the CDR3 is 12 residues. With 8 bases removed from V and 3 bases from J, the gap between germline ends came to 8 bases. CDR3 region: CASSEGYNEQFF. For the CDR3, the DNA is TGCGCCAGCTCCGAGGGCTACAATGAGCAGTTCTTC.

This clone was picked up a small number of times. The chain employs TRBV28 and TRBJ1-1, with 8 bases aligning to TRBD1. The junction had 11 bases not matched to a gene; V was cut back by 6 bases and J by 5 bases. Germline CDR1 and CDR2: MDHEN and SYDVKM. This CDR3 has 15 amino acids. The CDR3 sequence is CASRVLQGANTEAFF. Here the CDR3 DNA reads TGTGCCAGCAGAGTACTCCAGGGGGCAAATACTGAAGCTTTCTTT.

The CDR3 reads CASSQDGGYSAYGYTF. CDR3 coding DNA: TGTGCCAGCAGCCAAGACGGCGGCTATTCTGCCTATGGCTACACCTTC. The chain has TRBV3-1 (or the pseudogene TRBV3-2) and TRBJ1-2; D unresolved. Trimming shortened V by 0 bases and J by 4 bases, and 15 bases separated the two germline ends. Germline V gene sequence: CDR1 LGHDT, CDR2 YNNKEL (reference sequence). The CDR3 runs to 16 residues.

This chain uses TRBV25-1 with TRBJ1-2, with D maybe TRBD1 (6 bases). Deletions cut 6 bases from V and 2 bases from J, with 10 bases between. Germline CDR1 reads MGHDK; CDR2 reads SYGVNS. The CDR3 has 13 amino acids. CDR3 coding DNA: TGTGCCAGCAGAGAGACAGGAAACTATGGCTACACCTTC. Its translation: CASRETGNYGYTF.

The chain has TRBV6-5 and TRBJ1-3, with TRBD1 as a possible D gene (6 bases). Trimming stripped 6 bases from V and 2 bases from J, with 11 bases between. CDR3 length: 14 residues. The germline V gene has CDR1 MNHEY and CDR2 SVGAGI. Here the CDR3 DNA reads TGTGCCAGCAGCCAGGGGAGCGCTGGAAACACCATATATTTT. Amino acid sequence: CASSQGSAGNTIYF.

The J gene is TRBJ1-4, the V gene TRBV18; TRBD1 is a possible D gene (6 bases). Germline V CDR1 and CDR2: KGHSH, LQKENI. The CDR3 has 17 amino acids. V dropped 0 bases and J dropped 3 bases, with 14 bases sitting between them. CDR3 bases: TGTGCCAGCTCACCACCAGGACGACAGGACCCTAATGAAAAACTGTTTTTT. It yields the protein CASSPPGRQDPNEKLFF.

This clone was seen once. The rearrangement uses TRBV27 and TRBJ2-7; 7 bases align to TRBD1. The CDR3 spans 16 residues. The junction had 15 bases not matched to a gene; V was cut back by 7 bases and J by 3 bases. From germline, CDR1 is MNHEY and CDR2 SMNVEV (reference sequence). In nucleotides, the CDR3 is TGTGCCAGCACCCCGGGACAGCCGTATGGAAACTACGAGCAGTACTTC. It translates to CASTPGQPYGNYEQYF.

The chain recombines TRBV7-2 with TRBJ1-3; tentatively, D is TRBD1 (6 bases). Germline V gene sequence: CDR1 SGHTA, CDR2 FQGNSA. The CDR3 spans 17 residues. V lost 1 base and J 0 bases, leaving 13 bases between the germline ends. DNA for the CDR3: TGTGCCAGCAGCTTAGGCGGACAGATAGGCTCTGGAAACACCATATATTTT. It specifies CASSLGGQIGSGNTIYF.

V usage is TRBV4-1 and J usage is TRBJ2-2; the match to TRBD2 covers 10 bases. Germline lookup yields CDR1 MGHRA and CDR2 YSYEKL. The CDR3 contains 17 residues. V dropped 3 bases and J dropped 6; count of bases not matched to a gene: 10. The CDR3 DNA is TGCGCCAGCAGCCAGGATCTAGCGGGAGTATTCTCCGGGGAGCTGTTTTTT. Translated, it gives CASSQDLAGVFSGELFF.

The J gene is TRBJ1-5, the V gene TRBV6-5, with a possible D match to TRBD1 (6 bases). The CDR3 has 15 amino acids. Germline V gene sequence: CDR1 MNHEY, CDR2 SVGAGI. The V and J ends lost 6 bases and 3 bases respectively, with 15 bases between them. The CDR3 protein is CASSPYREPNQPQHF. For the CDR3, the DNA is TGTGCCAGCAGCCCCTACAGGGAACCCAATCAGCCCCAGCATTTT.

The chain employs TRBV9 and TRBJ1-2, with 8 bases aligning to TRBD1. The junction had 8 bases not matched to a gene; V was cut back by 0 bases and J by 4 bases. Germline values: CDR1 SGDLS, CDR2 YYNGEE. CDR3 length equals 16 residues. The CDR3 loop reads CASSVGGTGGSYGYTF. In nucleotides, the CDR3 is TGTGCCAGCAGCGTAGGTGGGACAGGAGGGTCCTATGGCTACACCTTC.

This sequence joins TRBV5-1 and TRBJ2-3; 10 bases fit TRBD2. Germline-derived CDR1 and CDR2 are SGHRS and YFSETQ. Trimming cost V 2 bases and J 3 bases; bases outside gene matches: 6. The CDR3 totals 16 residues. The CDR3 region has the DNA TGCGCCAGCAGCTTCCATACTAGCGGGACAACAGATACGCAGTATTTT. It is translated as CASSFHTSGTTDTQYF.

The V gene is TRBV18, the J gene TRBJ2-5; 9 nucleotides line up with TRBD2. V was pared by 6 bases and J by 2 bases, with 13 bases of the junction left unmatched. Per the germline V gene, CDR1 is KGHSH and CDR2 is LQKENI. The CDR3 sequence is 17 residues long. Written as DNA, the CDR3 is TGTGCCAGCTCGTCCCGAGCGGGAGGACCCCCTCAAGAGACCCAGTACTTC. Encoded protein: CASSSRAGGPPQETQYF.

This chain joins TRBV7-9 and TRBJ2-5; TRBD2 matches 9 bases. The CDR3 spans 15 residues. Germline trimming cut 5 bases from V and 5 bases from J; bases unmatched to any gene: 9. CDR1 SEHNR and CDR2 FQNEAQ come from the germline V gene (reference sequence). In DNA form, the CDR3 reads TGTGCCAGCAGCCCGGGGCGGGAGGGCCGTGAGACCCAGTACTTC. The encoded protein is CASSPGREGRETQYF.

This clone was seen a handful of times. The V and J genes are TRBV7-9 and TRBJ2-7, with D unresolved. The germline CDR1 and CDR2 sequences are SEHNR and FQNEAQ (reference sequence). This CDR3 has 13 amino acids. With 2 bases removed from V and 3 bases from J, the gap between germline ends came to 8 bases. The CDR3 DNA sequence: TGTGCCAGCAGCTTATTCAGTGACTACGAGCAGTACTTC. This codes for CASSLFSDYEQYF.

The V and J genes are TRBV9 and TRBJ2-1; TRBD2 matches at 10 bases. The V segment lost 4 bases and the J segment 3 bases; nucleotides outside the gene matches: 10. The CDR3 is 17 amino acids. Germline assignment: CDR1 SGDLS and CDR2 YYNGEE. The CDR3 is CASSSSGSSGSYNEQFF. The CDR3 region has the DNA TGTGCCAGCAGCTCCAGTGGGTCTAGCGGGAGCTACAATGAGCAGTTCTTC.

The J gene is TRBJ2-7, the V gene TRBV2; 9 nucleotides line up with TRBD1. CDR1 and CDR2 (germline): SNHLY, FYNNEI. The CDR3 contains 12 residues. The J segment lost 4 bases and the V segment lost 10 bases, leaving 5 bases of the junction unmatched. DNA for the CDR3: TGTGCCACCCGGACAGGGGTTTACGAGCAGTACTTC. Residues: CATRTGVYEQYF. The variable domain in full, with the rest retrieved from reference TRBV2 and TRBJ2-7, is EPEVTQTPSHQVTQMGQEVILRCVPISNHLYFYWYRQILGQKVEFLVSFYNNEISEKSEIFDDQFSVERPDGSNFTLKIRSTKLEDSAMYFCATRTGVYEQYFGPGTRLTVT.

The chain links TRBV28 to TRBJ1-5, with 7 nucleotides matching TRBD1. This CDR3 has 15 amino acids. V was pared by 5 bases and J by 4 bases, with 8 bases of the junction left unmatched. Looked up from germline, CDR1 is MDHEN and CDR2 is SYDVKM. The CDR3 sequence is CASSDREGINQPQHF. CDR3 DNA: TGTGCCAGCAGTGACAGGGAAGGGATAAATCAGCCCCAGCATTTT.

The chain recombines TRBV5-4 with TRBJ2-7; TRBD1 matches 7 bases. CDR3 size: 15 residues. Germline loops: CDR1 SGHNT, CDR2 YYREEE (reference sequence). V dropped 2 bases and J dropped 0; count of bases not matched to a gene: 5. This chain's CDR3 is CASSFFDRDSYEQYF. In nucleotides, the CDR3 is TGTGCCAGCAGCTTCTTTGACAGGGACTCCTACGAGCAGTACTTC. Full variable domain (missing parts from reference TRBV5-4 and TRBJ2-7): ETGVTQSPTHLIKTRGQQVTLRCSSQSGHNTVSWYQQALGQGPQFIFQYYREEENGRGNFPPRFSGLQFPNYSSELNVNALELDDSALYLCASSFFDRDSYEQYFGPGTRLTVT.

The chain joins TRBV9 to TRBJ1-2; D not certain. CDR3 length: 16 amino acids. CDR1 and CDR2 from the germline V gene are SGDLS and YYNGEE. The V end lost 0 bases, the J end lost 4 bases, and 16 bases lay between the germline ends. CDR3 residues: CASSVDEGRRVYGYTF. Written as DNA, the CDR3 is TGTGCCAGCAGCGTAGATGAGGGAAGGAGGGTCTATGGCTACACCTTC.

V gene TRBV18 combines with J gene TRBJ2-2, with 8 bases matching TRBD1. CDR1 and CDR2 (germline): KGHSH, LQKENI. The length of the CDR3 is 17 residues. V was pared by 6 bases and J by 4 bases, with 13 bases of the junction left unmatched. The CDR3 DNA reads TGTGCCAGCTCCACTTTTTCGGGACAGGACCTCACCGGGGAGCTGTTTTTT. The encoded protein is CASSTFSGQDLTGELFF.

The J gene is TRBJ2-7, the V gene TRBV2; 13 bases fit TRBD2. There are 15 residues in the CDR3. Per germline, CDR1 SNHLY and CDR2 FYNNEI. V lost 8 bases to trimming and J lost 2 bases; unmatched junction nucleotides: 6. The CDR3 here is CASREGLAGAYEQYF. The CDR3 DNA sequence: TGTGCCAGCCGCGAAGGACTAGCGGGAGCCTACGAGCAGTACTTC.

This clone was observed once. The gene calls are TRBV9 and TRBJ1-2, with D possibly being TRBD1 (6 bases). CDR1 and CDR2 (germline): SGDLS, YYNGEE. The V end lost 0 bases, the J end lost 8 bases, and 14 bases lay between the germline ends. The CDR3 has 14 residues. The chain's CDR3 is CASSVAKRGGGYTF. The CDR3 DNA sequence: TGTGCCAGCAGCGTAGCAAAGAGGGGGGGAGGCTACACCTTC.

The genes are TRBV3-1 (or the pseudogene TRBV3-2) and TRBJ1-1, with D possibly being TRBD1 (6 bases). Trimming removed 3 bases from V and 6 bases from J, with 8 bases in between. CDR1 is LGHDT and CDR2 is YNNKEL in the germline V gene (reference sequence). This CDR3 region has 12 residues. CDR3 residues: CASSQGAAEAFF. CDR3 nucleotide sequence: TGTGCCAGCAGCCAGGGGGCCGCTGAAGCTTTCTTT.

The rearrangement joins TRBV5-1 to TRBJ2-5, with a weak D call TRBD1 (6 bases). Trimming removed 4 bases from V and 2 bases from J, with 12 bases in between. Germline V CDR1 and CDR2: SGHRS, YFSETQ. CDR3 length: 14 amino acids. In DNA form, the CDR3 reads TGCGCCAGCAGCCCACAGGGACCGCAAGAGACCCAGTACTTC. Amino acids: CASSPQGPQETQYF.

This clone has just one count. The CDR3 is CASSLARDRQETQYF. The CDR3 DNA sequence: TGTGCCAGCAGCTTAGCGCGGGACAGACAAGAGACCCAGTACTTC. The V gene is TRBV11-2, the J gene TRBJ2-5, with D possibly TRBD1 on 7 matching bases. The CDR3 length is 15 residues. The ends were cut back, 1 base at V and 2 bases at J, with 11 bases in the middle. Germline V lookup: CDR1 SGHAT, CDR2 FQNNGV.

V gene TRBV12-5 combines with J gene TRBJ2-1, with TRBD2 matching over 9 bases. This CDR3 comprises 17 residues. Germline V gene data show CDR1 as LGHNT and CDR2 as FRNRAP. After removal of 0 bases from V and 8 bases from J, the junction contained 11 bases not matched to a gene. The CDR3 loop is CASGLVLGREGPHEQFF. DNA of the CDR3: TGTGCTAGTGGTTTGGTACTCGGGCGGGAGGGCCCCCATGAGCAGTTCTTC.